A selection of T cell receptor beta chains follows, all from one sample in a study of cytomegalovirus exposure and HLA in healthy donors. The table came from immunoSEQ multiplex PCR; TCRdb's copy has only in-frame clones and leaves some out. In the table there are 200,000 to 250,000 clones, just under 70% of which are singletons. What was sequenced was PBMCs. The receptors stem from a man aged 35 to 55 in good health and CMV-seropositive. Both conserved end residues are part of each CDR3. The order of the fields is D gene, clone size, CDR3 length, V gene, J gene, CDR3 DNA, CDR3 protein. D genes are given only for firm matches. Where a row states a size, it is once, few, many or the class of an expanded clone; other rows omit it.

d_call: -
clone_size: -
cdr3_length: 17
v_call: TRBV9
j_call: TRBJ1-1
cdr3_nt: TGTGCCAGCAGCGTAGGTCGGGGGTTTTGGCAAAACACTGAAGCTTTCTTT
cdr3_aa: CASSVGRGFWQNTEAFF

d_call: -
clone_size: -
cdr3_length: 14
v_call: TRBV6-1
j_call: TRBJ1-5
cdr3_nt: TGTGCCAGCAACCGCCAGACAACCGATCAGCCCCAGCATTTT
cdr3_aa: CASNRQTTDQPQHF

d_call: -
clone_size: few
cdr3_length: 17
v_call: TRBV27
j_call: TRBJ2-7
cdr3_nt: TGTGCCAGCAGTTTAACGAATCAGGGTAGGGGTAACTACGAGCAGTACTTC
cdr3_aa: CASSLTNQGRGNYEQYF

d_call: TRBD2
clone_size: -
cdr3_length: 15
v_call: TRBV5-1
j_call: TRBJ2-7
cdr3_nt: TGCGCCAGCAGCTTGGGGCTAGCGGTCTCCTACGAGCAGTACTTC
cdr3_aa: CASSLGLAVSYEQYF

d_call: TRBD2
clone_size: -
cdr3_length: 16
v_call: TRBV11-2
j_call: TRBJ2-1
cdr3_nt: TGTGCCAGCAGCGAAGAGGACCGGGGGGTCTACAATGAGCAGTTCTTC
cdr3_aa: CASSEEDRGVYNEQFF

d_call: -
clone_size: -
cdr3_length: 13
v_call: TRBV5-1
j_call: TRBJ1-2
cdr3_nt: TGCGCCAGCAGCCAAGACTCGACCGTGTCAAACACCTTC
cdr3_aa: CASSQDSTVSNTF

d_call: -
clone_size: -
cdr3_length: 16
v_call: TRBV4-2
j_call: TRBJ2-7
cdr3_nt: TGTGCCAGCAGCCAAACTCGCCACCCGAGCTCCTACGAGCAGTACTTC
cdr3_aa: CASSQTRHPSSYEQYF

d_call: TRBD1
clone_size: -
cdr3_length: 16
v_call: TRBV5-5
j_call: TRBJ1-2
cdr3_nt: TGTGCCAGCTGGGTACGAGGGACAGCCGCTAACTATGGCTACACCTTC
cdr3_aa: CASWVRGTAANYGYTF

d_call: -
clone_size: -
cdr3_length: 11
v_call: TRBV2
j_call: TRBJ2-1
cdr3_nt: TGTGCCAGCAGTCAGGACAATGAGCAGTTCTTC
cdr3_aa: CASSQDNEQFF

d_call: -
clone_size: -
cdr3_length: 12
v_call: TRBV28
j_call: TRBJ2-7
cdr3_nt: TGTGCCATCGACGGAACAGACTACGAGCAGTACTTC
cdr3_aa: CAIDGTDYEQYF

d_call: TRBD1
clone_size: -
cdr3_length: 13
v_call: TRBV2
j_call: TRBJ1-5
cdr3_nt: TGTGCCAGCAAGGACAGGGAAAGTCAGCCCCAGCATTTT
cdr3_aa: CASKDRESQPQHF

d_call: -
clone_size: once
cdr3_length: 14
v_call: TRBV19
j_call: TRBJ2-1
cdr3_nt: TGTGCCAGTACTAAGGACAGCTCCTACAATGAGCAGTTCTTC
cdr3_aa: CASTKDSSYNEQFF

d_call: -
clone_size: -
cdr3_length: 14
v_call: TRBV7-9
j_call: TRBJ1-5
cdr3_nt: TGTGCCAGCAGCAAGGAGGGGTGGGATCAGCCCCAGCATTTT
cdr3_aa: CASSKEGWDQPQHF

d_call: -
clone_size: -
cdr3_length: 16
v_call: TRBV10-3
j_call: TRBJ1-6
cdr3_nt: TGTGCCATCAGTGACTTGTCGGGACATTCTAATTCACCCCTCCACTTT
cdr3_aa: CAISDLSGHSNSPLHF

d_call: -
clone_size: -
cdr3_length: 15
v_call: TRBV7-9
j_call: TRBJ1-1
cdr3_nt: TGTGCCAGCAGCTTTCTCGACAGAATGAACACTGAAGCTTTCTTT
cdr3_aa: CASSFLDRMNTEAFF

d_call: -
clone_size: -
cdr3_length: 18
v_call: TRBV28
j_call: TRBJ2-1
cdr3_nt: TGTGCCAGCAGTCCACCCCCGCGCCCGCTTGGGCCCTACAATGAGCAGTTCTTC
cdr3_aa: CASSPPPRPLGPYNEQFF

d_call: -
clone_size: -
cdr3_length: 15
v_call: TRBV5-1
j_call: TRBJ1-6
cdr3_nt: TGCGCCAGCAGCTTGGCCGACTTCGAGAATTCACCCCTCCACTTT
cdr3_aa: CASSLADFENSPLHF

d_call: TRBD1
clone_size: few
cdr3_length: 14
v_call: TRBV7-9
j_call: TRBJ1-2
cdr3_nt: TGTTCCAGCAGCTCCGGGACAGGGGTACGAGGCTACACCTTC
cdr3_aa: CSSSSGTGVRGYTF

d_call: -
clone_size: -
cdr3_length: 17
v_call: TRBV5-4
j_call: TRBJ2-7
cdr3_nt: TGTGCCAGCAGCTTGGAACCTCAGACAGAGAGCTCCTACGAGCAGTACTTC
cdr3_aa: CASSLEPQTESSYEQYF

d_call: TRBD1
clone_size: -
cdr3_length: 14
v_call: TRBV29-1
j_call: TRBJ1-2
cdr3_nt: TGCAGCGTTGAACCCCAACAGGGGGTAGGGGGCTACACCTTC
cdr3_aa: CSVEPQQGVGGYTF

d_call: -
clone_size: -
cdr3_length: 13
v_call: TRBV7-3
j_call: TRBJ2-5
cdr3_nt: TGTGCCAGCAGCAGGGTGAGGGGGGAGACCCAGTACTTC
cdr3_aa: CASSRVRGETQYF

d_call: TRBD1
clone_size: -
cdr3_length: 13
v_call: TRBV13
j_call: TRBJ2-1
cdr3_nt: TGTGCCAGCAGCTCGGACAGGGAGAGGGAGCAGTTCTTC
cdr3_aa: CASSSDREREQFF

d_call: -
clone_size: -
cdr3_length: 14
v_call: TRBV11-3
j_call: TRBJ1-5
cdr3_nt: TGTGCCAGCAGCCCCGGCAGGGGCAATCAGCCCCAGCATTTT
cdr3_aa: CASSPGRGNQPQHF

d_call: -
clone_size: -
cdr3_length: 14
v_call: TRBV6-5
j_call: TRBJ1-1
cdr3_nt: TGTGCCAGCAGTTTTTGGGACTTGGGTACTGAAGCTTTCTTT
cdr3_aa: CASSFWDLGTEAFF

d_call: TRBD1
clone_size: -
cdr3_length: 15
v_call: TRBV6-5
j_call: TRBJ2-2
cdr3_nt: TGTGCCAGCAGTTCACCGGGACAGGGGACCGGGGAGCTGTTTTTT
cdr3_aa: CASSSPGQGTGELFF

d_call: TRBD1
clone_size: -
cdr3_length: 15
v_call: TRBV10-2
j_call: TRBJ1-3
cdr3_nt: TGCGCCAGTTGCTCGGGACAGGGGATGAGGGACACCATATATTTT
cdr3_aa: CASCSGQGMRDTIYF

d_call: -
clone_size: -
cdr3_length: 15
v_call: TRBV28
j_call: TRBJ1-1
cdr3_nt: TGTGCCAGCAGGCCCCACGGGGGAAGGAACACTGAAGCTTTCTTT
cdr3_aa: CASRPHGGRNTEAFF

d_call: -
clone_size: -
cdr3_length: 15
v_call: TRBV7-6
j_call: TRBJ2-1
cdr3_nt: TGTGCCAGCAGCTTAGGAAGCGGTGTTTACAATGAGCAGTTCTTC
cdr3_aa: CASSLGSGVYNEQFF

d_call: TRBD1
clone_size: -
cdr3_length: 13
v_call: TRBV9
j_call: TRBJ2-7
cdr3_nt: TGTGCCAGCAGCCCCGGCAGGGGGTACGAGCAGTACTTC
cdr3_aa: CASSPGRGYEQYF

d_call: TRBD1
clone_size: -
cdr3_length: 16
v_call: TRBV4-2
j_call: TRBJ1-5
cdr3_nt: TGTGCCAGCAGCCAGGGTGACAGGGGGAGCAATCAGCCCCAGCATTTT
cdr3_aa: CASSQGDRGSNQPQHF

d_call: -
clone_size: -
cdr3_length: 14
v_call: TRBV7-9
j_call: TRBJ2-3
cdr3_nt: TGTGCCAGCAGCTTGGGAGGGGGTCGGAATACGCAGTATTTT
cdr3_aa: CASSLGGGRNTQYF

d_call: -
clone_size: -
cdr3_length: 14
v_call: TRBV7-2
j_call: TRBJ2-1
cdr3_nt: TGTGCCAGCAGCTCGAAGGGGGGGATCGGTGAGCAGTTCTTC
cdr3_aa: CASSSKGGIGEQFF

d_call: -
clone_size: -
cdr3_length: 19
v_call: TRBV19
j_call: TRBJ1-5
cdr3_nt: TGTGCCAGTAGCTCAATTAACCGAGGGGGGGCTCGGAGCAATCAGCCCCAGCATTTT
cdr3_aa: CASSSINRGGARSNQPQHF

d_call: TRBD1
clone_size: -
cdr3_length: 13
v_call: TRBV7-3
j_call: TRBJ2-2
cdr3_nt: TGTGCCAGCCAGGACAGGGACACCGGGGAGCTGTTTTTT
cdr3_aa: CASQDRDTGELFF

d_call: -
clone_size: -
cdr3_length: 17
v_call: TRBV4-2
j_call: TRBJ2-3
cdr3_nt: TGTGCCAGCAGCCAAGATCGGGATAATTTTTTCACAGATACGCAGTATTTT
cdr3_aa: CASSQDRDNFFTDTQYF

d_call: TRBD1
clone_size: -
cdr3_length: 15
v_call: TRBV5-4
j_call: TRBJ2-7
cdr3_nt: TGTGCCAGCAGCGGCCAACAGGGGGCACACTACGAGCAGTACTTC
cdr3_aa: CASSGQQGAHYEQYF

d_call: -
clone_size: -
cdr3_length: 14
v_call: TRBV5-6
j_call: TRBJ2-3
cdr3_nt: TGTGCCAGCAGCTTGAGCGGGCTCCCAGATACGCAGTATTTT
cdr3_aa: CASSLSGLPDTQYF

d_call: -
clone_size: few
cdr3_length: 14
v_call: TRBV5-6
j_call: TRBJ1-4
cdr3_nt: TGTGCCAGCAGCTTGGGACAGCCCTCTGAAAAACTGTTTTTT
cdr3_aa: CASSLGQPSEKLFF

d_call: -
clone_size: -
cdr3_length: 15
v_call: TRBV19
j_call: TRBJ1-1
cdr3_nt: TGTGCCAGTAGTATCAGAGGGCTGGTGAACACTGAAGCTTTCTTT
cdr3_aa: CASSIRGLVNTEAFF

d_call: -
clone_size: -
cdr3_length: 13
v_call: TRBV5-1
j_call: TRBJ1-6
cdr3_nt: TGCGCCAGCAGCTTGCAGGGTAATTCACCCCTCCACTTT
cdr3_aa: CASSLQGNSPLHF

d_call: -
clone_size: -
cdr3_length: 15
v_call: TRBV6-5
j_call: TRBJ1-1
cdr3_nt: TGTGCCAGCTTCCCAAGAAAAACAGAGCACACTGAAGCTTTCTTT
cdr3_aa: CASFPRKTEHTEAFF

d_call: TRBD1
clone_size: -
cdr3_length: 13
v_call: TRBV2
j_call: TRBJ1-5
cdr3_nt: TGTGCCAGCAGTTTGGACAGGGACCAGCCCCAGCATTTT
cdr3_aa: CASSLDRDQPQHF

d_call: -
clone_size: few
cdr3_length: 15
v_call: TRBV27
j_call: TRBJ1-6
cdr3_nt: TGTGCCAGCACGCAGGGTCCTACAAGGTATTCACCCCTCCACTTT
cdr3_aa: CASTQGPTRYSPLHF

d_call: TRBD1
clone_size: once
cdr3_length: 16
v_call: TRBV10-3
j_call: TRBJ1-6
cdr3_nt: TGTGCCATCAGTGAGTCAGGACAGGCCCAGAATTCACCCCTCCACTTT
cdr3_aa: CAISESGQAQNSPLHF

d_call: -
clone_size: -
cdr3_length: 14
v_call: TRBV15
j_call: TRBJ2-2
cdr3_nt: TGTGCCACGACGGGGAGGAAGAGCACCGGGGAGCTGTTTTTT
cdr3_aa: CATTGRKSTGELFF

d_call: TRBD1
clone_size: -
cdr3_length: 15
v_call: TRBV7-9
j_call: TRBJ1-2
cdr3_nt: TGTGCCAACAGCGACTCCGGCAGGGGGCCGGGGGGCTACACCTTC
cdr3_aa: CANSDSGRGPGGYTF

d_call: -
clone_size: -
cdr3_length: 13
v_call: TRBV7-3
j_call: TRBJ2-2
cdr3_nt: TGTGCCAGCAGCGCGGATTACACCGGGGAGCTGTTTTTT
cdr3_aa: CASSADYTGELFF

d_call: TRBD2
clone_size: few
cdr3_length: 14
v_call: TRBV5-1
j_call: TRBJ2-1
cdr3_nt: TGCGCCAGCAGCTTAACGGGGGGTAACAATGAGCAGTTCTTC
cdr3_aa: CASSLTGGNNEQFF

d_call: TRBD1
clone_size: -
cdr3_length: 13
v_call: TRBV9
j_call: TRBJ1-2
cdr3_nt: TGTGCCAGCCAAAAGGGGACAGCTTATGGCTACACCTTC
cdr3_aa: CASQKGTAYGYTF

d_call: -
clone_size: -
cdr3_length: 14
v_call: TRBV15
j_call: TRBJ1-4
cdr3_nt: TGTGCCACCAGCAGAGATCGCCAGAATGAAAAACTGTTTTTT
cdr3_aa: CATSRDRQNEKLFF

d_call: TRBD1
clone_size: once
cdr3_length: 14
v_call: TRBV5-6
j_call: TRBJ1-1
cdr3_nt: TGTGCCAGCAGCCCAGGACAGGGAGGCACTGAAGCTTTCTTT
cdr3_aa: CASSPGQGGTEAFF